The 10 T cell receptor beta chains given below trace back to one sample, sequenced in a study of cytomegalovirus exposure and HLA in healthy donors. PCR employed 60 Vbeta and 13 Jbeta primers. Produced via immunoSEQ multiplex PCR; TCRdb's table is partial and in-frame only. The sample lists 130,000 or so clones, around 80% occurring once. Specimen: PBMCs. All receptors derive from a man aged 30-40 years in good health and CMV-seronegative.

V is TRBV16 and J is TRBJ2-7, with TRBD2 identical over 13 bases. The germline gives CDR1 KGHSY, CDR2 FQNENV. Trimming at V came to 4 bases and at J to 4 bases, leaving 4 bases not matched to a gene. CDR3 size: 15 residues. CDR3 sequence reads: CASSPPGLAGYEQYF. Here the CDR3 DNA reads TGTGCCAGCAGCCCTCCGGGACTAGCGGGATACGAGCAGTACTTC.

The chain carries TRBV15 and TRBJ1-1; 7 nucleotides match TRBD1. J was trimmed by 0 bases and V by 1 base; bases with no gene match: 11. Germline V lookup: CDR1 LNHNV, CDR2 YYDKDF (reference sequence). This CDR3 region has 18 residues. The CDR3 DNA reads TGTGCCACCAGCAGAGGTCTAGGACAGGCTAAGATGAACACTGAAGCTTTCTTT. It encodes CATSRGLGQAKMNTEAFF. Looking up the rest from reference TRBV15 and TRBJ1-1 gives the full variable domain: DAMVIQNPRYQVTQFGKPVTLSCSQTLNHNVMYWYQQKSSQAPKLLFHYYDKDFNNEADTPDNFQSRRPNTSFCFLDIRSPGLGDTAMYLCATSRGLGQAKMNTEAFFGQGTRLTVV.

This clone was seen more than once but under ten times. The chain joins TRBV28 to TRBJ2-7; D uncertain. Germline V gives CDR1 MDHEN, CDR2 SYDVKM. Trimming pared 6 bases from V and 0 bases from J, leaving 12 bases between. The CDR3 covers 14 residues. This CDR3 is CASSSPPSSYEQYF. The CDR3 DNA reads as TGTGCCAGCAGCTCCCCGCCTAGCTCCTACGAGCAGTACTTC.

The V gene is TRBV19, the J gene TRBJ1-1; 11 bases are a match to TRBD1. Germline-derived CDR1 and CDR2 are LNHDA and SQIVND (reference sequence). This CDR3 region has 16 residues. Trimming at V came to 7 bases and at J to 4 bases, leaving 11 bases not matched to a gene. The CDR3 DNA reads TGTGCCAGTACCGACCGGACAGGGGGCTATGTCACTGAAGCTTTCTTT. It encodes CASTDRTGGYVTEAFF.

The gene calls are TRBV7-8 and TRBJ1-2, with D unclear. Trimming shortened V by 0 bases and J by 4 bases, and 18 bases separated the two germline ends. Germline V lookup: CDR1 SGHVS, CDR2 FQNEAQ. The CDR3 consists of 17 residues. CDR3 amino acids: CASSLAGWMGSTYGYTF. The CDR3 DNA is TGTGCCAGCAGCTTAGCGGGTTGGATGGGGAGTACCTATGGCTACACCTTC. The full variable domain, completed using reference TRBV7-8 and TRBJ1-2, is GAGVSQSPRYKVAKRGQDVALRCDPISGHVSLFWYQQALGQGPEFLTYFQNEAQLDKSGLPSDRFFAERPEGSVSTLKIQRTQQEDSAVYLCASSLAGWMGSTYGYTFGSGTRLTVV.

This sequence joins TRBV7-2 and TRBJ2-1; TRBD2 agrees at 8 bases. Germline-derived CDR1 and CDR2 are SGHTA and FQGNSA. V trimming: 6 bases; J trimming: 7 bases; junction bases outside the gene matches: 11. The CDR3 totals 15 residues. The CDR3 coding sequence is TGTGCCAGCAGTTCTCGGGGGGGCGAGCTGAATGAGCAGTTCTTC. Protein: CASSSRGGELNEQFF.

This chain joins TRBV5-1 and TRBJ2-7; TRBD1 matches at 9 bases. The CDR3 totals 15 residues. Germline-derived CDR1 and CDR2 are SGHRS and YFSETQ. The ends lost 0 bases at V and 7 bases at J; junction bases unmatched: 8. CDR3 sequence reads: CASSLVGTGLGEQYF. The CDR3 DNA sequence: TGCGCCAGCAGCTTGGTCGGGACAGGGCTCGGGGAGCAGTACTTC.

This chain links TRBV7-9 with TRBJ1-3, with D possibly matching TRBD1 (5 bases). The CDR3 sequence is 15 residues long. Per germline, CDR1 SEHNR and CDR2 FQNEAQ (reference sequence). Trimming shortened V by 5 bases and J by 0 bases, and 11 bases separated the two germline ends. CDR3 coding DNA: TGTGCCAGCAGCCTCCCGCAGGGCTCTGGAAACACCATATATTTT. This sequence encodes CASSLPQGSGNTIYF.

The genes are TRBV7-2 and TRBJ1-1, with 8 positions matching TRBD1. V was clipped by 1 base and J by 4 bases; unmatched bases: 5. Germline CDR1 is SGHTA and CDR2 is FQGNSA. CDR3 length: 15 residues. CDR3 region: CASSLVQGAGTEAFF. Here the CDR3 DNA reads TGTGCCAGCAGCTTAGTTCAGGGGGCGGGCACTGAAGCTTTCTTT.

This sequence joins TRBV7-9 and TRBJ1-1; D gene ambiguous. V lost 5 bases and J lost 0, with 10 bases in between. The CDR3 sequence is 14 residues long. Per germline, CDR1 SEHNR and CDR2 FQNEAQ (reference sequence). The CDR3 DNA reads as TGTGCCAGCAGCCCGGGTAGGATGAACACTGAAGCTTTCTTT. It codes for CASSPGRMNTEAFF.